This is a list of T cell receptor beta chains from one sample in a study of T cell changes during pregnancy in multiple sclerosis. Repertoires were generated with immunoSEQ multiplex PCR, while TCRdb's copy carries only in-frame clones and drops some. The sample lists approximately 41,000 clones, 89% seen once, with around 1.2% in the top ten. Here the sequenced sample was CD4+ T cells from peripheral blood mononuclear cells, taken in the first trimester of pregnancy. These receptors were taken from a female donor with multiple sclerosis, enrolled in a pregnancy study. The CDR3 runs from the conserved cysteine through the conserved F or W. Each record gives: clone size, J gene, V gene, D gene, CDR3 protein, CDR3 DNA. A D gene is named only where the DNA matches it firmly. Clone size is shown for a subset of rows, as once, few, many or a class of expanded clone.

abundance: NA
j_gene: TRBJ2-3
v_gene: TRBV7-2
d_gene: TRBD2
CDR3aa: CASSLLSGLAGTTDTQYF
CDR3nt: TGTGCCAGCAGCTTATTATCCGGACTAGCGGGGACCACAGATACGCAGTATTTT

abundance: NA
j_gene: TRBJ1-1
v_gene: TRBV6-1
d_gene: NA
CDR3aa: CASSDPFAEAFF
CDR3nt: TGTGCCAGCAGTGATCCTTTCGCTGAAGCTTTCTTT

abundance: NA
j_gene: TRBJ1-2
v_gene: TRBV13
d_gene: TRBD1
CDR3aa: CASSSDRDSYGYTF
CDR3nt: TGTGCCAGCAGTTCCGACAGGGACAGCTATGGCTACACCTTC

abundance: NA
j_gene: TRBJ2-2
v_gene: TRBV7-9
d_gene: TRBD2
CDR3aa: CASSLVWEGTGELFF
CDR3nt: TGTGCCAGCAGCTTAGTCTGGGAGGGCACCGGGGAGCTGTTTTTT

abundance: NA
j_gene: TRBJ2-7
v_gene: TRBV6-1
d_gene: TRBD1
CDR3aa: CASRPGQGQSYEQYF
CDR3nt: TGTGCCAGCAGGCCGGGACAGGGGCAATCCTACGAGCAGTACTTC

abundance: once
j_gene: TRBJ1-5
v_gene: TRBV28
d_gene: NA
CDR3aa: CASSQGFQPQHF
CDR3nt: TGTGCCAGCAGTCAGGGGTTTCAGCCCCAGCATTTT

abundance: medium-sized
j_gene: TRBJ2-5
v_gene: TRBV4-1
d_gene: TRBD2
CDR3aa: CASSLGWREVETQYF
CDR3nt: TGCGCCAGCAGCCTCGGTTGGCGGGAGGTTGAGACCCAGTACTTC

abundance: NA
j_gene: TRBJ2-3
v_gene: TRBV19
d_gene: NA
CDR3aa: CASSMGQGTDTQYF
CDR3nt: TGTGCCAGTAGTATGGGACAAGGCACAGATACGCAGTATTTT

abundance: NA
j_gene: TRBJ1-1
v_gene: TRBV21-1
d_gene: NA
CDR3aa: CASSRTLPSMNTEAFF
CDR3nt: TGTGCCAGCAGCCGGACTCTCCCTTCCATGAACACTGAAGCTTTCTTT

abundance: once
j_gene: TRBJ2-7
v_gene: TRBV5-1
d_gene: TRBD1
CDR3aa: CASSLGPGQAYEQYF
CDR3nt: TGCGCCAGCAGCTTGGGCCCGGGACAGGCGTACGAGCAGTACTTC

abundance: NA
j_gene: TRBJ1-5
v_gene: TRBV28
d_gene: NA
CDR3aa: CASSLNPWAGKQPQHF
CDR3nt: TGTGCCAGCAGTTTAAATCCTTGGGCAGGGAAACAGCCCCAGCATTTT

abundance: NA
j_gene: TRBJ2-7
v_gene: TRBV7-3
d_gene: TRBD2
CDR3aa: CASSLTSDHYEQYF
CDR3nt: TGTGCCAGCAGCCTTACTAGCGATCACTACGAGCAGTACTTC

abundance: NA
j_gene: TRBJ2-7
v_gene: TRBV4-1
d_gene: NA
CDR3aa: CASSLLNAKGFSSYEQYF
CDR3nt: TGCGCCAGCAGCCTCCTAAACGCTAAGGGGTTCAGCTCCTACGAGCAGTACTTC

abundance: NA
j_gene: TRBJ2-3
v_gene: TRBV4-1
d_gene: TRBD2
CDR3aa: CASSRQGLAGNTDTQYF
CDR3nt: TGCGCCAGCAGCCGACAGGGACTAGCGGGGAACACAGATACGCAGTATTTT

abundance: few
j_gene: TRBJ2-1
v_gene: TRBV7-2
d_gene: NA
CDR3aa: CASSLEGITYNEQFF
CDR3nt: TGTGCCAGCAGCTTAGAGGGGATAACCTACAATGAGCAGTTCTTC

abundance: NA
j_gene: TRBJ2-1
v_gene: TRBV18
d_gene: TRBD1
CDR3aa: CASSPGQENEQFF
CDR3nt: TGTGCCAGCTCACCGGGACAGGAGAATGAGCAGTTCTTC

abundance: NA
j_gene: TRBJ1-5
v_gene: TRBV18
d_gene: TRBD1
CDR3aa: CASSPDRGDQPQHF
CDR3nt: TGTGCCAGCTCACCGGACAGGGGGGATCAGCCCCAGCATTTT

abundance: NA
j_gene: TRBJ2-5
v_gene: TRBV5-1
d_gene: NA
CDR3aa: CASSLVARPWETQYF
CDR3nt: TGCGCCAGCAGCTTGGTTGCCAGGCCATGGGAGACCCAGTACTTC

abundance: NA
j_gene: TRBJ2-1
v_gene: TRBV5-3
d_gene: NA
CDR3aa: CARIGYQRSGEQFF
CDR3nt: TGTGCCAGAATAGGCTATCAACGTTCGGGTGAGCAGTTCTTC

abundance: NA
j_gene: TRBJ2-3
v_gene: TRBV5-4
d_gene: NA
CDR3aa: CASSLAGGDTQYF
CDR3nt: TGTGCCAGCAGCTTGGCCGGGGGAGATACGCAGTATTTT

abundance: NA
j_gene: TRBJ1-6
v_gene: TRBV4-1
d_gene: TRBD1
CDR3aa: CASSQAGTVSPNSPLHF
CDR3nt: TGCGCCAGCAGCCAAGCCGGGACAGTCAGCCCTAATTCACCCCTCCACTTT

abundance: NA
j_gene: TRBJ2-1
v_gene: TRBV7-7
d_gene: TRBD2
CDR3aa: CASSLAGLAGTNEQFF
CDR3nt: TGTGCCAGCAGCTTAGCCGGACTAGCAGGCACCAATGAGCAGTTCTTC

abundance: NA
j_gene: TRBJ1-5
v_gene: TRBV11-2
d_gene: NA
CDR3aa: CASSEKGGPAQPQHF
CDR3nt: TGTGCCAGCAGCGAAAAAGGAGGGCCGGCGCAGCCCCAGCATTTT

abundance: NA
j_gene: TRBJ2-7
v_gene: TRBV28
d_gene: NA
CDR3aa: CASSTASDNSYEQYF
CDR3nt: TGTGCCAGCAGTACGGCAAGTGACAACTCCTACGAGCAGTACTTC

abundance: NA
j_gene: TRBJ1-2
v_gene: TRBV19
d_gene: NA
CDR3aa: CASSTVEVGYTF
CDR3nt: TGTGCCAGTAGCACAGTCGAAGTCGGCTACACCTTC

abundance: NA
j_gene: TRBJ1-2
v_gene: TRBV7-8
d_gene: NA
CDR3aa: CASSPYGGDNYGYTF
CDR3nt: TGTGCCAGCAGCCCCTATGGCGGGGATAACTATGGCTACACCTTC

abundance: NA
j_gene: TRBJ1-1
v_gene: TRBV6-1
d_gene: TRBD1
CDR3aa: CASSGRPPAGGSEAFF
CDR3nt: TGTGCCAGCAGTGGAAGACCTCCAGCAGGGGGCTCTGAAGCTTTCTTT

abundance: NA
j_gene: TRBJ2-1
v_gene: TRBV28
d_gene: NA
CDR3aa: CASSSLNEQFF
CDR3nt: TGTGCCAGCAGTTCCCTCAATGAGCAGTTCTTC

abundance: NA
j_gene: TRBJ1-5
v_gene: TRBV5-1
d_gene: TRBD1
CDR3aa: CASSPLTGAGQPQHF
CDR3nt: TGCGCCAGCAGCCCACTTACAGGGGCGGGCCAGCCCCAGCATTTT

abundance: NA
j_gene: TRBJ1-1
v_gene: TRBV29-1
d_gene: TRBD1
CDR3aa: CSAYGQAGLAFF
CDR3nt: TGCAGCGCTTATGGACAGGCTGGATTAGCTTTCTTT

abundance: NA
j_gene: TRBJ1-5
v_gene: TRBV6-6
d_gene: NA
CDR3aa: CASSHGGADQPQHF
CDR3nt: TGTGCCAGCAGCCACGGGGGGGCAGATCAGCCCCAGCATTTT

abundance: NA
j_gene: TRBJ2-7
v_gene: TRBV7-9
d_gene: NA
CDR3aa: CASSLDSPYEQYF
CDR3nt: TGTGCCAGCAGCTTAGACTCACCCTACGAGCAGTACTTC

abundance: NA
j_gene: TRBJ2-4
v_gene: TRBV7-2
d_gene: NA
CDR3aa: CASSLSPVRGSGNIQYF
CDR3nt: TGTGCCAGCAGCTTATCGCCAGTCAGAGGTAGCGGAAACATTCAGTACTTC

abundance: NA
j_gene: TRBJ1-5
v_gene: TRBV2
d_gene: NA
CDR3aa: CASGERGGNQPQHF
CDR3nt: TGTGCCAGCGGAGAGCGGGGCGGCAATCAGCCCCAGCATTTT

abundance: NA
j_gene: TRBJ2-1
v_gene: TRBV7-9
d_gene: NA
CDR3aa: CASSLREAGYNEQFF
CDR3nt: TGTGCCAGCAGCTTACGGGAAGCCGGCTACAATGAGCAGTTCTTC

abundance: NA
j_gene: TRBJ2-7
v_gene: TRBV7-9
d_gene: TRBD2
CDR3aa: CAGGEIRDPLGYHEQYF
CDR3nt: TGTGCCGGGGGGGAAATCCGGGACCCCCTGGGGTACCACGAGCAGTACTTC

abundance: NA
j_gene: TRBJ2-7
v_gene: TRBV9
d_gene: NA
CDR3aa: CASSVTDTSLSPGSYEQYF
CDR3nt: TGTGCCAGCAGCGTCACCGACACATCCCTATCCCCCGGCTCCTACGAGCAGTACTTC

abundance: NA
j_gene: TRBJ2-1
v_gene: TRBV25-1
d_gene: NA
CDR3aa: CASSGFSGSYNEQFF
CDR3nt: TGTGCCAGCAGTGGCTTCTCCGGGTCCTACAATGAGCAGTTCTTC

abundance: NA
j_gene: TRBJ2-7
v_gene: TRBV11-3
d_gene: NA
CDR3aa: CASSLGQSPYEQYF
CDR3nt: TGTGCCAGCAGCTTAGGACAGAGTCCCTACGAGCAGTACTTC

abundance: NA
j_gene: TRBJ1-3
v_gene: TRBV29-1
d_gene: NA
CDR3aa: CSVETGGNTIYF
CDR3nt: TGCAGCGTTGAAACAGGTGGCAACACCATATATTTT

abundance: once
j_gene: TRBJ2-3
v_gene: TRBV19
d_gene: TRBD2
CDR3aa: CASSIGVAGDFTDTQYF
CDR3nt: TGTGCCAGTAGTATCGGGGTAGCGGGGGACTTCACAGATACGCAGTATTTT

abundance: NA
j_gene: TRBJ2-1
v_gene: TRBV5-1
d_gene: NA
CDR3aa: CASSSSGTQYNEQFF
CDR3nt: TGCGCCAGCAGCTCCTCCGGGACTCAATACAATGAGCAGTTCTTC

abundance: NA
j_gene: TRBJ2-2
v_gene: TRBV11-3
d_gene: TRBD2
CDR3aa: CASSSRTSGNTGELFF
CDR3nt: TGTGCCAGCAGCTCCAGGACTAGCGGGAACACCGGGGAGCTGTTTTTT

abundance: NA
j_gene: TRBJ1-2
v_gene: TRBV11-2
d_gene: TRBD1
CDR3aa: CASSFSGTGASNYGYTF
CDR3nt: TGTGCCAGCAGCTTCTCCGGGACAGGAGCCTCTAACTATGGCTACACCTTC

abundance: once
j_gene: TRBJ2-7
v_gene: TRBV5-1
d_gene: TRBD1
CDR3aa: CASSTQTGYEQYF
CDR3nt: TGCGCCAGCAGCACACAGACAGGGTACGAGCAGTACTTC

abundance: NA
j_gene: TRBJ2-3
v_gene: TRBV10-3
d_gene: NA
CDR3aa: CAIRGTSTDTQYF
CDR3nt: TGTGCCATCAGGGGGACTAGCACAGATACGCAGTATTTT

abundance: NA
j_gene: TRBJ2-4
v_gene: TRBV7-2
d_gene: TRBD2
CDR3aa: CASSPRASGLAGNIQYF
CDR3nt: TGTGCCAGCAGCCCTAGGGCCTCGGGACTAGCGGGCAACATTCAGTACTTC

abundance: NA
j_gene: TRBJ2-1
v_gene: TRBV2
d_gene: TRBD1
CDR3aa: CASSERRTGDEQFF
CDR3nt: TGTGCCAGCAGTGAAAGGAGGACAGGGGATGAGCAGTTCTTC